The 28 T cell receptor beta chains given below trace back to one sample, sequenced in a study of blood T cell repertoires in COVID-19. Profiled with immunoSEQ multiplex PCR; TCRdb holds only in-frame clones, not every one. The data contain roughly 190,000 clones, less than 90% of them singletons. Material for sequencing was peripheral blood. These receptors originate from a woman aged 40 to 50 with acute or convalescent COVID-19.

The rearrangement links TRBV6-1 to TRBJ2-5, with D unclear. CDR1 is MNHNS, CDR2 SASEGT, per germline. This CDR3 region has 13 residues. V lost 3 bases to trimming and J lost 7 bases, with 12 bases between them. CDR3 bases: TGTGCCAGCAGTGAGAGTCGCCTGAGGACCCAGTACTTC. Protein: CASSESRLRTQYF.

The chain carries TRBV9 and TRBJ1-1, with 8 bases aligning to TRBD1. The CDR3 consists of 15 residues. Germline trimming cut 0 bases from V and 5 bases from J; bases unmatched to any gene: 6. The germline V gene encodes CDR1 SGDLS and CDR2 YYNGEE. Here the CDR3 reads CASSVDPGGYTEAFF. The DNA of the CDR3 is TGTGCCAGCAGCGTAGATCCAGGGGGCTATACTGAAGCTTTCTTT.

CDR3 DNA sequence: TGTGCCAGCAGCTTGACTAGCGGGAGTTCTTACGAGCAGTACTTC. This gives the protein CASSLTSGSSYEQYF. The genes are TRBV7-8 and TRBJ2-7; 12 bases are shared with TRBD2. This CDR3 has 15 residues. Germline values: CDR1 SGHVS, CDR2 FQNEAQ. V trimming: 3 bases; J trimming: 4 bases; junction bases outside the gene matches: 4. The full variable domain, with the rest looked up from reference TRBV7-8 and TRBJ2-7, is GAGVSQSPRYKVAKRGQDVALRCDPISGHVSLFWYQQALGQGPEFLTYFQNEAQLDKSGLPSDRFFAERPEGSVSTLKIQRTQQEDSAVYLCASSLTSGSSYEQYFGPGTRLTVT.

The J gene is TRBJ2-3, the V gene TRBV6-5; a possible D gene is TRBD1 (5 bases). Deletions cut 0 bases from V and 5 bases from J, with 12 bases between. CDR3 length: 15 residues. Germline CDR1 is MNHEY and CDR2 is SVGAGI. The CDR3 reads CASSYSPDSGDTQYF. DNA of the CDR3: TGTGCCAGCAGTTACTCCCCCGACAGTGGAGATACGCAGTATTTT.

The V gene is TRBV7-9, the J gene TRBJ1-4; 8 bases map to TRBD1. This CDR3 has 19 amino acids. The germline CDR1 and CDR2 sequences are SEHNR and FQNEAQ (reference sequence). V shed 1 base and J 6 bases; nucleotides not matched to a gene: 16. The chain's CDR3 is CASSLGGLDRGREDEKLFF. Here the CDR3 DNA reads TGTGCCAGCAGCTTAGGGGGATTAGACAGGGGAAGGGAAGATGAAAAACTGTTTTTT.

J is TRBJ1-6 and V is TRBV6-2 or TRBV6-3; D might be TRBD1 (6 bases). The CDR3 is made up of 12 amino acids. Germline values: CDR1 MNHEY, CDR2 SVGEGT. V gave up 6 bases and J gave up 14 bases, with 14 bases separating them. Here the CDR3 reads CASSATGWSLHF. CDR3 bases: TGTGCCAGCAGCGCGACAGGCTGGTCCCTCCACTTT.

The rearrangement uses TRBV3-1 (or the pseudogene TRBV3-2) and TRBJ1-4; a weak D match, TRBD1 (5 bases). CDR1 LGHDT and CDR2 YNNKEL come from the germline V gene (reference sequence). The V end lost 0 bases, the J end lost 0 bases, and 8 bases lay between the germline ends. This CDR3 is 16 amino acids long. The CDR3 bases are TGTGCCAGCAGCCAAGAACCCAGGGCAACTAATGAAAAACTGTTTTTT. It specifies CASSQEPRATNEKLFF.

This chain uses TRBV30 with TRBJ2-7; 7 nucleotides line up with TRBD2. The V and J ends lost 4 bases and 6 bases, in that order; junction bases with no gene match: 9. The CDR3 loop spans 13 amino acids. Germline V gene data show CDR1 as GTSNPN and CDR2 as SVGIG (reference sequence). The CDR3 loop is CAWIRRGGVEQYF. The CDR3 DNA is TGTGCCTGGATAAGGCGGGGAGGGGTCGAGCAGTACTTC.

The chain recombines TRBV24-1 with TRBJ1-2; 7 bases are a match to TRBD1. Germline loops: CDR1 KGHDR, CDR2 SFDVKD. The ends lost 5 bases at V and 8 bases at J; junction bases unmatched: 13. CDR3 size: 15 residues. The CDR3 reads CATSVLRGALGGYTF. Written as DNA, the CDR3 is TGTGCCACCAGTGTCCTCAGGGGGGCACTTGGAGGCTACACCTTC.

This chain uses TRBV29-1 with TRBJ1-1; unclear D gene. V was shortened by 3 bases and J by 10 bases, with 12 bases between the two germline ends. There are 11 residues in the CDR3. Germline CDR1 is SQVTM and CDR2 is ANQGSEA. The CDR3 DNA sequence: TGCAGCGTTGACTTGGAGCGGGGAGCTTTCTTT. Its protein product is CSVDLERGAFF.

V usage is TRBV9 and J usage is TRBJ1-5; D unresolved. Trimming left V 0 bases short and J 4 bases short, with 8 bases between. CDR1 SGDLS and CDR2 YYNGEE come from the germline V gene. The CDR3 spans 14 residues. The CDR3 region is CASSVGYLNQPQHF. CDR3 coding DNA: TGTGCCAGCAGCGTAGGTTACCTAAATCAGCCCCAGCATTTT.

The genes are TRBV5-1 and TRBJ2-1, with 12 bases identical to TRBD2. This CDR3 region has 16 residues. Germline CDR1 and CDR2: SGHRS and YFSETQ. V trimming: 1 base; J trimming: 10 bases; junction bases outside the gene matches: 9. The CDR3 DNA follows: TGCGCCAGCAGCTTGCCTCTAGCGGGGGGGCCAGGGGAGCAGTTCTTC. Encoded protein: CASSLPLAGGPGEQFF. Variable domain in full (rest from reference TRBV5-1 and TRBJ2-1): KAGVTQTPRYLIKTRGQQVTLSCSPISGHRSVSWYQQTPGQGLQFLFEYFSETQRNKGNFPGRFSGRQFSNSRSEMNVSTLELGDSALYLCASSLPLAGGPGEQFFGPGTRLTVL.

This clone was recorded a few times. The chain is built from TRBV28 and TRBJ2-7; a possible D gene is TRBD1 (5 bases). The germline gives CDR1 MDHEN, CDR2 SYDVKM. V dropped 11 bases and J dropped 4 bases, with 21 bases sitting between them. The CDR3 runs to 14 residues. CDR3 nucleotide sequence: TGTGCCGTACAAGGGCAGGGCAAGAAGTACGAGCAGTACTTC. Amino acid sequence: CAVQGQGKKYEQYF.

This chain connects TRBV30 to TRBJ1-1, with a possible D match to TRBD1 (5 bases). This CDR3 has 13 amino acids. Germline assignment: CDR1 GTSNPN and CDR2 SVGIG (reference sequence). The germline V and J ends were trimmed by 0 bases and 6 bases, with 11 bases remaining between them. CDR3 residues: CAWSVEKGSEAFF. The CDR3 coding sequence is TGTGCCTGGAGTGTAGAGAAGGGGTCTGAAGCTTTCTTT. The whole variable domain, remainder taken from reference TRBV30 and TRBJ1-1, is SQTIHQWPATLVQPVGSPLSLECTVEGTSNPNLYWYRQAAGRGLQLLFYSVGIGQISSEVPQNLSASRPQDRQFILSSKKLLLSDSGFYLCAWSVEKGSEAFFGQGTRLTVV.

The chain is built from TRBV5-1 and TRBJ2-5, with TRBD1 matching 8 bases. Germline trimming cut 2 bases from V and 5 bases from J; bases unmatched to any gene: 5. The CDR3 has 14 amino acids. Germline CDR1 reads SGHRS; CDR2 reads YFSETQ. The CDR3 spells CASSFQGAVETQYF. CDR3 DNA sequence: TGCGCCAGCAGCTTTCAGGGGGCTGTGGAGACCCAGTACTTC. Combining the CDR3 with reference TRBV5-1 and TRBJ2-5 gives the whole variable domain KAGVTQTPRYLIKTRGQQVTLSCSPISGHRSVSWYQQTPGQGLQFLFEYFSETQRNKGNFPGRFSGRQFSNSRSEMNVSTLELGDSALYLCASSFQGAVETQYFGPGTRLLVL.

This clone was observed a single time. CDR3 residues: CASSPDGYSNQPQHF. For the CDR3, the DNA is TGTGCCAGCAGCCCAGACGGGTATAGCAATCAGCCCCAGCATTTT. The genes are TRBV7-9 and TRBJ1-5, with D unclear. The length of the CDR3 is 15 residues. Germline lookup yields CDR1 SEHNR and CDR2 FQNEAQ (reference sequence). The ends were cut back, 5 bases at V and 0 bases at J, with 11 bases in the middle.

Only one count was recorded for this clone. The chain is built from TRBV2 and TRBJ1-1; D is unresolved. The CDR3 length is 11 residues. V was trimmed by 7 bases and J by 1 base, leaving 4 bases between them. Germline CDR1 and CDR2: SNHLY and FYNNEI. CDR3 residues: CASTENTEAFF. The CDR3 DNA sequence: TGTGCCAGCACAGAGAACACTGAAGCTTTCTTT.

V is TRBV28 and J is TRBJ2-7; D may be TRBD1 (7 bases). The CDR3 sequence is 15 residues long. Trimming stripped 2 bases from V and 6 bases from J, with 17 bases between. In germline, CDR1 is MDHEN, CDR2 SYDVKM. The CDR3 sequence is CASSLMAGGYAEQYF. The CDR3 DNA sequence: TGTGCCAGCAGTTTAATGGCAGGGGGGTATGCCGAGCAGTACTTC.

The rearrangement links TRBV21-1 to TRBJ1-6. TRBV21-1 is a listed pseudogene. The CDR3 sequence is 13 residues long. The CDR3 is CASSIRGDSPLHF. DNA of the CDR3: TGTGCCAGCAGCATACGAGGCGATTCACCCCTCCACTTT.

The chain recombines TRBV5-5 with TRBJ2-1; D gene unclear. The CDR3 length is 13 residues. The germline gives CDR1 SGHKS, CDR2 YYEKEE (reference sequence). Deletions cut 0 bases from V and 15 bases from J, with 16 bases between. CDR3 in DNA: TGTGCCAGCAGCTTGGAGCAGCGAGCGTACGGGTTCTTC. Protein: CASSLEQRAYGFF.

The CDR3: CSAMRDNEQFF. CDR3 DNA sequence: TGCAGTGCTATGCGGGACAATGAGCAGTTCTTC. This rearrangement joins TRBV20-1 to TRBJ2-1; perhaps TRBD2 as D (5 bases). The V and J ends lost 4 bases and 5 bases respectively, with 6 bases between them. The length of the CDR3 is 11 residues. CDR1 is DFQATT and CDR2 is SNEGSKA in the germline V gene (reference sequence).

This clone was counted a single time. The chain couples TRBV28 to TRBJ2-7; the match to TRBD1 covers 9 bases. This CDR3 is built from 20 residues. Germline CDR1 MDHEN, CDR2 SYDVKM. Losses at the gene ends were 3 bases for V and 2 bases for J; bases not matched to a gene: 20. CDR3 DNA sequence: TGTGCCAGCAGTTTTCCCCCCGGGACAGGGAAAACCCGTCCGCCCTACGAGCAGTACTTC. This sequence encodes CASSFPPGTGKTRPPYEQYF.

The gene calls are TRBV9 and TRBJ1-1, with D unclear. Germline V CDR1 and CDR2: SGDLS, YYNGEE. The CDR3 spans 14 residues. V shed 4 bases and J shed 10 bases, with 20 bases lying between them. CDR3 in amino acids: CASSPLLEPSRAFF. Here the CDR3 DNA reads TGTGCCAGCAGCCCACTGTTGGAGCCCAGTCGAGCTTTCTTT.

This clone occurred a few times. The chain couples TRBV7-9 to TRBJ2-5; no firm D call. Germline assignment: CDR1 SEHNR and CDR2 FQNEAQ (reference sequence). The CDR3 is 16 amino acids. With 5 bases removed from V and 4 bases from J, the gap between germline ends came to 20 bases. The DNA for the CDR3 is TGTGCCAGCAGCCAAAAACACCTTGAGCCTAGAGAGACCCAGTACTTC. Translating it yields CASSQKHLEPRETQYF.

V usage is TRBV4-1 and J usage is TRBJ1-1; weak D call: TRBD1 (6 bases). V was pared by 4 bases and J by 3 bases, with 12 bases between. Germline CDR1 reads MGHRA; CDR2 reads YSYEKL. This CDR3 contains 14 residues. As DNA, the CDR3 is TGCGCCAGCAGCCTCGGGGGGGCTTACACTGAAGCTTTCTTT. Residues: CASSLGGAYTEAFF.

V usage is TRBV6-6 and J usage is TRBJ1-3, with TRBD1 as a possible D gene (5 bases). The CDR3 consists of 14 residues. Germline assignment: CDR1 MNHNY and CDR2 SVGAGI (reference sequence). V shed 6 bases and J shed 1 base, with 10 bases lying between them. The CDR3 DNA reads as TGTGCCAGCAGCAACGGGGGGTCTGGAAACACCATATATTTT. It is translated as CASSNGGSGNTIYF.

This clone was observed a single time. The chain couples TRBV28 to TRBJ2-3; no clear D. There are 12 residues in the CDR3. Germline lookup yields CDR1 MDHEN and CDR2 SYDVKM. V lost 7 bases to trimming and J lost 0 bases, with 5 bases between them. The CDR3 DNA reads as TGTGCCAGCACAACTAGCACAGATACGCAGTATTTT. Amino acids: CASTTSTDTQYF.

This chain joins TRBV28 and TRBJ1-2; D is possibly TRBD1 (5 bases). CDR1 MDHEN and CDR2 SYDVKM come from the germline V gene. V lost 4 bases and J lost 7, with 22 bases in between. CDR3 size: 16 residues. The CDR3 loop is CASSSVVSGREGGYTF. In DNA form, the CDR3 reads TGTGCCAGCAGTTCGGTAGTCTCGGGCAGGGAGGGTGGCTACACCTTC.